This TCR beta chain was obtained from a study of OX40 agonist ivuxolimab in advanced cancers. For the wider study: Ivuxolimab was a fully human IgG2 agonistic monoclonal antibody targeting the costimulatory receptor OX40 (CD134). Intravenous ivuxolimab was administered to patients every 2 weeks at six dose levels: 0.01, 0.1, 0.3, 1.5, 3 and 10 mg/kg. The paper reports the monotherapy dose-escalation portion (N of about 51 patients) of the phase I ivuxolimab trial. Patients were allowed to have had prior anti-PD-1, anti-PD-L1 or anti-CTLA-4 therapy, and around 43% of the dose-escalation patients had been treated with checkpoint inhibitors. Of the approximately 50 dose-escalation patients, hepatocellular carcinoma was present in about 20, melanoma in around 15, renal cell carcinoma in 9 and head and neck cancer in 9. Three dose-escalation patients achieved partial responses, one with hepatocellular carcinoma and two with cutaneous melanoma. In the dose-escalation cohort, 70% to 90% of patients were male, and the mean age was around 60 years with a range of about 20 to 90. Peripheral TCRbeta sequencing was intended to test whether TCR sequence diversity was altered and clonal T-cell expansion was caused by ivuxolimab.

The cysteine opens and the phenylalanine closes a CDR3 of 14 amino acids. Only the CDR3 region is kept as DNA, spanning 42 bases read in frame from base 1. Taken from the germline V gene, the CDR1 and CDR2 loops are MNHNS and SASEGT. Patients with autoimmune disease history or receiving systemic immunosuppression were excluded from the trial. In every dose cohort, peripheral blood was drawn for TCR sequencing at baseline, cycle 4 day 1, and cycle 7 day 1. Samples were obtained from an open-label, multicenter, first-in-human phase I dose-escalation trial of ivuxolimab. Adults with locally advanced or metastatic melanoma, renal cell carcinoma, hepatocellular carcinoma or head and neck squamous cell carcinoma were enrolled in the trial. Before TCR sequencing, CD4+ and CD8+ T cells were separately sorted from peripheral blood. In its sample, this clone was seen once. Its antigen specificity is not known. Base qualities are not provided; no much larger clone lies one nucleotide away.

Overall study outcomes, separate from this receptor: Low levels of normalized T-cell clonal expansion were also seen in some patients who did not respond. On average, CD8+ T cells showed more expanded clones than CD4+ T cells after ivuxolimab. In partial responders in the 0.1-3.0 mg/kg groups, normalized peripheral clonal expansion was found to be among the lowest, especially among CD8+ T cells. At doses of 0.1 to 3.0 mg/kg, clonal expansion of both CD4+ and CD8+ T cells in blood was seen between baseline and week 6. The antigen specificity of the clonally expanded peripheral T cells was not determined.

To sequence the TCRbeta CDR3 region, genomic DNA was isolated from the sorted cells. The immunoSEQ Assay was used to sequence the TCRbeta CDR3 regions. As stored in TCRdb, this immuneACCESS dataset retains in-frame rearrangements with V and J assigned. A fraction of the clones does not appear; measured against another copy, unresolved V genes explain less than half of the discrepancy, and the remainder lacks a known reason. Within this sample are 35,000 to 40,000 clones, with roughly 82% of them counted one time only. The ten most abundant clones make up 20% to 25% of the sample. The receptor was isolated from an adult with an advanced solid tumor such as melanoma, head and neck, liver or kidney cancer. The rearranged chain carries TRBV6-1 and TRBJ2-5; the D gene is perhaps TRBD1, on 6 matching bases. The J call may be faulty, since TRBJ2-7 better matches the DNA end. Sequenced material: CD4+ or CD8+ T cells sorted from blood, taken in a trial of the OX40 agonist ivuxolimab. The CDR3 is CASSGPNWGREQYF. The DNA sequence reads TGTGCCAGCAGTGGACCAAACTGGGGGCGCGAGCAGTACTTC.